This TCR beta chain derives from a study of T cells in Graves' hyperthyroidism and ophthalmopathy. Researchers amplified the TCR beta CDR3 regions from RNA transcripts. The TCR CDR3 was amplified in a first-round RT-PCR using the HTBI primer set. TCRdb used MiXCR to reprocess the multiplex PCR reads, holding one entry per CDR3 protein. The data contain roughly 350,000 distinct CDR3 sequences, 12% to 15% of them singletons. This clonotype was seen at least ten times. What it binds is unknown. The V gene's germline CDR1 is MGHDK and CDR2 SYGVNS. Trimming removed 3 bases from V and 4 bases from J, with 12 bases in between. This CDR3 spans 14 amino acids. Points from the study as a whole: Within blood appeared most thyroid clonotypes that had expanded above 0.001.

The chain uses TRBV25-1 and TRBJ1-1; tentatively, D is TRBD1 (6 bases). This TCR came from a woman aged 40 to 55 with Graves' ophthalmopathy. Sequencing input: blood. CDR3 DNA: TGTGCCAGCAGTGAGACCGGGGGGCCCACTGAAGCTTTCTTT. Translation gives CASSETGGPTEAFF.